The 2 T cell receptor beta chains below all came from one sample that was sequenced in a study of T cells in Graves' hyperthyroidism and ophthalmopathy. Amplified regions were TCR beta CDR3 sequences from RNA transcripts. HTBI primers were used for first-round RT-PCR of the TCR CDR3. In TCRdb, the multiplex PCR reads were re-called with MiXCR into one record per CDR3 protein. The table lists about 400,000 distinct CDR3 sequences, about an eighth of them singletons. Material: blood. These receptors were obtained from a man aged 45-60 years with Graves' ophthalmopathy.

This clonotype appeared a few times. The chain combines TRBV14 with TRBJ2-7; D is unresolved. The CDR3 consists of 14 residues. Trimming pared 4 bases from V and 0 bases from J, leaving 10 bases between. Germline V gene data show CDR1 as SGHDN and CDR2 as FVKESK. The CDR3 region is CASSPEFISYEQYF. In DNA, the CDR3 is TGTGCCAGCAGCCCGGAGTTTATCTCCTACGAGCAGTACTTC.

The chain has TRBV6-2 or TRBV6-3 and TRBJ1-1, with unresolved D. The germline CDR1 and CDR2 sequences are MNHEY and SVGEGT. V lost 6 bases to trimming and J lost 1 base, with 6 bases between them. CDR3 size: 12 residues. CDR3 sequence (DNA): TGTGCCAGCAGCATCAGGAACACTGAAGCTTTCTTT. Protein: CASSIRNTEAFF.